This TCR beta chain emerged from a study of cytomegalovirus exposure and HLA in healthy donors. Trimming took 0 bases from V and 2 from J; bases not matched to a gene: 6. This CDR3 has 17 amino acids. Germline lookup yields CDR1 LNHDA and CDR2 SQIVND (reference sequence). This PCR relied on a set of 60 Vbeta primers and 13 Jbeta primers. Generated by immunoSEQ multiplex PCR, the TCRdb table keeps only in-frame clones and is missing some. The table includes about 190,000 clones, 80% detected once. Material for sequencing was PBMCs. The receptor's source is a boy younger than 18 in good health and CMV-seronegative. The V and J genes are TRBV19 and TRBJ2-3, with 9 bases lining up with TRBD1. The CDR3 DNA is TGTGCCAGTAGTATAGACGAAACAGGGGGCGACACAGATACGCAGTATTTT. Translating gives CASSIDETGGDTDTQYF. The full variable domain, its missing parts supplied by reference TRBV19 and TRBJ2-3, is DGGITQSPKYLFRKEGQNVTLSCEQNLNHDAMYWYRQDPGQGLRLIYYSQIVNDFQKGDIAEGYSVSREKKESFPLTVTSAQKNPTAFYLCASSIDETGGDTDTQYFGPGTRLTVL.